One and the same sample provided the 12 T cell receptor beta chains below, sequenced in a study of blood T cell repertoires in COVID-19. Sequencing was performed with immunoSEQ multiplex PCR; in TCRdb, only in-frame clones are kept and a portion is missing. The table shows some 200,000 clones, with around 87% occurring only once. The specimen was peripheral blood. These receptors all come from a man aged 18 to 35 with active or convalescent COVID-19.

By sample fraction, this clone is medium-sized. The genes are TRBV20-1 and TRBJ2-3; 12 bases are a match to TRBD2. V lost 3 bases to trimming and J lost 2 bases; unmatched junction nucleotides: 6. Germline-derived CDR1 and CDR2 are DFQATT and SNEGSKA (reference sequence). The CDR3 spans 16 residues. CDR3 residues: CSASDGLAGNTDTQYF. CDR3 DNA sequence: TGCAGTGCTAGTGACGGACTAGCGGGGAACACAGATACGCAGTATTTT.

This chain connects TRBV4-3 to TRBJ1-6; D uncertain. CDR3 length: 14 amino acids. Germline lookup yields CDR1 LGHNA and CDR2 YSLEER. Deletions cut 0 bases from V and 10 bases from J, with 10 bases between. CDR3 nucleotides: TGCGCCAGCAGCCAAGATCAATACGGGTCACCCCTCCACTTT. Its translation is CASSQDQYGSPLHF.

The chain joins TRBV6-6 to TRBJ1-6, with D possibly TRBD1 on 6 matching bases. V was pared by 4 bases and J by 0 bases, with 10 bases between. Per germline, CDR1 MNHNY and CDR2 SVGAGI (reference sequence). The CDR3 length is 16 residues. The CDR3 is CASSSGVSSYNSPLHF. CDR3 DNA: TGTGCCAGCAGTTCAGGGGTCAGCTCCTATAATTCACCCCTCCACTTT.

The V call is TRBV28, the J call TRBJ2-7; D is uncertain. Germline V gives CDR1 MDHEN, CDR2 SYDVKM. Trimming shortened V by 6 bases and J by 0 bases, and 6 bases separated the two germline ends. There are 12 residues in the CDR3. CDR3 sequence reads: CASSQNSYEQYF. CDR3 nucleotide sequence: TGTGCCAGCAGCCAAAACTCCTACGAGCAGTACTTC.

The chain combines TRBV28 with TRBJ2-1, with TRBD1 matching 8 bases. The CDR3 loop spans 16 amino acids. Germline loops: CDR1 MDHEN, CDR2 SYDVKM. The V and J ends lost 4 bases and 9 bases, in that order; junction bases with no gene match: 14. CDR3 nucleotide sequence: TGTGCCAGCAGTTCCCCAGGACAGGGAGTCATCGGTGAGCAGTTCTTC. Protein product: CASSSPGQGVIGEQFF.

The chain has TRBV7-9 and TRBJ2-3; tentatively, D is TRBD2 (6 bases). Deletions cut 9 bases from V and 6 bases from J, with 13 bases between. The CDR3 loop spans 12 amino acids. Germline V gene data show CDR1 as SEHNR and CDR2 as FQNEAQ (reference sequence). CDR3 amino acids: CASHGGSDTQYF. Here the CDR3 DNA reads TGTGCCAGTCACGGGGGTAGTGATACGCAGTATTTT. Full variable domain (outside the CDR3, taken from reference TRBV7-9 and TRBJ2-3): DTGVSQNPRHKITKRGQNVTFRCDPISEHNRLYWYRQTLGQGPEFLTYFQNEAQLEKSRLLSDRFSAERPKGSFSTLEIQRTEQGDSAMYLCASHGGSDTQYFGPGTRLTVL.

The chain carries TRBV4-2 and TRBJ2-5, with D maybe TRBD2 (6 bases). The V and J ends lost 4 bases and 1 base respectively, with 25 bases between them. Germline CDR1 is LGHNA and CDR2 is YNFKEQ. This CDR3 has 19 residues. CDR3 in amino acids: CASSRGDSVSLPPQETQYF. In DNA, the CDR3 is TGTGCCAGCAGCCGGGGGGATTCTGTTTCGTTACCTCCCCAAGAGACCCAGTACTTC.

This sequence joins TRBV6-2 or TRBV6-3 and TRBJ2-3; possibly TRBD2 for D (5 bases). The CDR3 is made up of 16 amino acids. V shed 2 bases and J shed 3 bases, with 15 bases lying between them. CDR1 is MNHEY and CDR2 is SVGEGT in the germline V gene. CDR3 sequence (DNA): TGTGCCAGCAGTTACGGGAGCCCGACCAGTACAGATACGCAGTATTTT. The encoded protein is CASSYGSPTSTDTQYF.

The chain couples TRBV1 to TRBJ1-5; the table's D call of TRBD1 was not tested on the DNA. TRBV1 is described as a pseudogene. The CDR3 covers 17 residues. DNA for the CDR3: TGCACCAGCAGCCTAAAGTTACAGGGGGCTCGGAATCAGCCCCAGCATTTT. As protein: CTSSLKLQGARNQPQHF.

V is TRBV9 and J is TRBJ2-1, with 7 bases that match TRBD2. The V gene end was trimmed by 7 bases and the J gene end by 3 bases; junction bases not matched to a gene: 4. Per the germline V gene, CDR1 is SGDLS and CDR2 is YYNGEE. This CDR3 has 13 amino acids. CDR3 sequence (DNA): TGTGCCAGCGCCCGGGACTACTACAATGAGCAGTTCTTC. It yields the protein CASARDYYNEQFF.

The chain employs TRBV24-1 and TRBJ2-2, with D tentatively TRBD1 (6 bases). Germline V gene lookup returns CDR1 KGHDR and CDR2 SFDVKD. V lost 4 bases to trimming and J lost 1 base, with 15 bases between them. CDR3 length equals 17 residues. CDR3 sequence: CATSDFRGQWNTGELFF. DNA of the CDR3: TGTGCCACCAGTGACTTTAGAGGACAGTGGAACACCGGGGAGCTGTTTTTT.

This clone was picked up one time. The V gene is TRBV7-9, the J gene TRBJ2-1, with 7 bases matching TRBD1. The CDR3 spans 16 residues. Trimming at V came to 5 bases and at J to 4 bases, leaving 11 bases not matched to a gene. CDR1 SEHNR and CDR2 FQNEAQ come from the germline V gene (reference sequence). The CDR3 reads CASSPAGTETYNEQFF. The CDR3 coding sequence is TGTGCCAGCAGCCCGGCCGGGACAGAAACTTACAATGAGCAGTTCTTC. Drawing the rest from reference TRBV7-9 and TRBJ2-1, the complete variable domain is DTGVSQNPRHKITKRGQNVTFRCDPISEHNRLYWYRQTLGQGPEFLTYFQNEAQLEKSRLLSDRFSAERPKGSFSTLEIQRTEQGDSAMYLCASSPAGTETYNEQFFGPGTRLTVL.